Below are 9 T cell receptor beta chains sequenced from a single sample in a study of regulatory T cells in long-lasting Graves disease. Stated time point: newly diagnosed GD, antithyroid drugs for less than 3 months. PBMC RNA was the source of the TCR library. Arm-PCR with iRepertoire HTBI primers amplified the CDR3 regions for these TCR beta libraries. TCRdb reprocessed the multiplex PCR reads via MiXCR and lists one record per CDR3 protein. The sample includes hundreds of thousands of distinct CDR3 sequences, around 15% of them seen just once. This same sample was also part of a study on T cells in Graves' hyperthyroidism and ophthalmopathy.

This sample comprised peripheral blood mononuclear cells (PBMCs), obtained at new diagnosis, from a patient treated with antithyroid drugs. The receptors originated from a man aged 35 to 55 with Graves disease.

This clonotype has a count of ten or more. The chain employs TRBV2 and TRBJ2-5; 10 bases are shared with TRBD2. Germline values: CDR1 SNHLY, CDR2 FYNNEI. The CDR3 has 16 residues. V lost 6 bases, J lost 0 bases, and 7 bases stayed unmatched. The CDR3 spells CASRVQLAGDQETQYF. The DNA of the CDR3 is TGTGCCAGCAGGGTTCAGCTAGCGGGGGACCAAGAGACCCAGTACTTC.

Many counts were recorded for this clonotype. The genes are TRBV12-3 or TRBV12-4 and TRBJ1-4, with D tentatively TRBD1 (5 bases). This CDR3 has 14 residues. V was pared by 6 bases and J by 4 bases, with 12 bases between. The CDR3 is CASSPGRSNEKLFF. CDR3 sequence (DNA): TGTGCCAGCAGCCCGGGACGGAGTAATGAAAAACTGTTTTTT.

The CDR3 sequence: CASSAGYSNQPQHF. CDR3 sequence (DNA): TGTGCCAGCAGCGCGGGTTATAGCAATCAGCCCCAGCATTTT. J is TRBJ1-5 and V is TRBV9, with D uncertain. CDR1 and CDR2 (germline): SGDLS, YYNGEE. Trimming shortened V by 3 bases and J by 0 bases, and 7 bases separated the two germline ends. The CDR3 consists of 14 residues.

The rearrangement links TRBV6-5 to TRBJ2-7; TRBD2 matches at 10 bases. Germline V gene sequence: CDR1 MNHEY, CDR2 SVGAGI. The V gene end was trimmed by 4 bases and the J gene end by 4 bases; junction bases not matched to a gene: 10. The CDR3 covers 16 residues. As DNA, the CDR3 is TGTGCCAGCAGTTCCCATCCTCTAGCGGGGGCTTACGAGCAGTACTTC. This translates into CASSSHPLAGAYEQYF.

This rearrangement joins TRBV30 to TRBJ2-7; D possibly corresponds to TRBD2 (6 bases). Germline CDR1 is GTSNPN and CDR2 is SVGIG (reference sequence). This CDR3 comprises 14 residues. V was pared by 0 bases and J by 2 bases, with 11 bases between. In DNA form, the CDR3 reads TGTGCCTGGAGTGTTGGCGGGGTTACCTACGAGCAGTACTTC. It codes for CAWSVGGVTYEQYF.

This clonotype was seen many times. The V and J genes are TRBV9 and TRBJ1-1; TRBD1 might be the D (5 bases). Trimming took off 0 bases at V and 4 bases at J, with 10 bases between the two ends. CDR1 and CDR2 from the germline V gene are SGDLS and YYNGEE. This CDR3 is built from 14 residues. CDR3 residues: CASSVGQQSTEAFF. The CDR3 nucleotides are TGTGCCAGCAGCGTAGGACAGCAGAGCACTGAAGCTTTCTTT.

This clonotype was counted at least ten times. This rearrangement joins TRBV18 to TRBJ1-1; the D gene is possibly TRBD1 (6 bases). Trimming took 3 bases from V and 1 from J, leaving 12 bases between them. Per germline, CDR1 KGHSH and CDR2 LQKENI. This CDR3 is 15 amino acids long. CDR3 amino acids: CASSPGGRGNTEAFF. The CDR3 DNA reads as TGTGCCAGCTCACCGGGGGGGCGTGGGAACACTGAAGCTTTCTTT.

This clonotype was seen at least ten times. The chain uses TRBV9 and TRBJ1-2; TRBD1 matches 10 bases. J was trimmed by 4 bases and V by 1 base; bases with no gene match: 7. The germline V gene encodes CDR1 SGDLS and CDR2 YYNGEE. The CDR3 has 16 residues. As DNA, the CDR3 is TGTGCCAGCAGCGTAACGGGACAGGGGTGGTTCTATGGCTACACCTTC. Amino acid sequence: CASSVTGQGWFYGYTF.

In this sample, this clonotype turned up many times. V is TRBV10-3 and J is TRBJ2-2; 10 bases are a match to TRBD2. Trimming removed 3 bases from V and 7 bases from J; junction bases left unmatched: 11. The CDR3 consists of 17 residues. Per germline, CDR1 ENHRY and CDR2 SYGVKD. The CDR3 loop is CAISEGLAGARGGELFF. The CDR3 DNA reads TGTGCCATCAGTGAAGGTCTAGCGGGGGCCCGGGGCGGGGAGCTGTTTTTT.